This TCR beta chain derives from a study of CD8+CD57+ T cells in acquired aplastic anemia (dated by TCRdb to between 2018 and 2020). Looking at the study overall: A mean of about 3.2 ug of DNA, ranging from about 0.19 to 27.4 ug, was extracted from sorted CD4+ and CD8+ cells. Results and caveats for the whole study, not just this receptor: CD8+ Simpson's diversity did not differ significantly between patients and healthy controls (P=0.060). Twenty-nine CD8+ CDR3 sequences were found in both patients and controls but appeared to be highly expressed in patients and within the immunodominant clones of the patients.

The study deep-sequenced TCR repertoires of sorted CD4+ and CD8+ blood T cells from severe aplastic anemia patients and healthy subjects. Ficoll-Paque density gradient centrifugation was used to isolate peripheral blood mononuclear cells. Before DNA was extracted, CD4+ and CD8+ T cells were sorted using either FACS or magnetic beads. Comment on this clonotype: Its specific antigen is unknown. The sample holds no much larger clone one base away, and base qualities are not on file.

Profiling of TCR beta VDJ combinations and CDR3 sequences used genomic DNA as the template. TCR repertoire sequencing was run on an Illumina HiSeq 2000. In the source study's methods: TRBV/TRBJ rearrangement plots, CDR3 size and DJ length profiles, and Simpson's diversity index were used to assess repertoires. The most abundant DNA sequence in the deep sequencing data was defined as the immunodominant clone. CDR3 amino acid sequences were checked for sharing across subjects and were also compared against the VDJdb database and published repertoires. Clones were called with MiXCR by TCRdb after fastp trimmed the public reads at Q25, and only in-frame beta chains were retained. Every distinct CDR3 protein forms one entry, paired with its most common genes and DNA. These V and J calls derive from TCRdb rather than the authors' analysis. The sample table shows some 280,000 distinct CDR3 sequences, and around 60% are seen once. The top ten clones comprise less than 9.5% of the sample.

There are 16 amino acids in the CDR3, from cysteine to phenylalanine inclusive. Just CDR3 DNA is preserved here, 48 bases in frame from base 1. Compared with germline, V lacks 8 bases and J lacks 5 bases; bases without a gene match: 9. According to the germline V gene, CDR1 reads SGHRS and CDR2 reads YFSETQ. Sequences were obtained from sorted CD4+, CD8+, or CD8+CD57+ T cells (not recorded which) from PBMCs. The chain employs TRBV5-1 and TRBJ2-5; the junction holds 16 bases that match TRBD2. This sequence was found in a human donor with severe aplastic anemia or a healthy control (not recorded which). The CDR3 sequence is CAREGTSGGASETQYF. Read as DNA, the sequence is TGCGCCAGAGAGGGGACTAGCGGGGGGGCTTCTGAGACCCAGTACTTC.